The 24 T cell receptor beta chains below come from one sample, sequenced in a study of blood T cell repertoires in COVID-19. The data were produced by immunoSEQ multiplex PCR, yet TCRdb's version contains in-frame clones alone and is incomplete. Here the sample spans around 220,000 clones, 90% being singletons. The sample was PBMCs or T cells enriched from blood (not recorded which). Source of these receptors: a man younger than 45 who had been exposed to COVID-19.

The chain employs TRBV5-1 and TRBJ2-5; 7 positions agree with TRBD1. The germline V gene encodes CDR1 SGHRS and CDR2 YFSETQ. The CDR3 covers 15 residues. The junction had 4 bases not matched to a gene; V was cut back by 2 bases and J by 0 bases. The CDR3 loop reads CASSFLQGYQETQYF. The CDR3, as DNA: TGCGCCAGCAGCTTCTTACAGGGGTACCAAGAGACCCAGTACTTC.

V gene TRBV4-1 combines with J gene TRBJ2-7; 8 bases map to TRBD1. The germline V gene has CDR1 MGHRA and CDR2 YSYEKL. With 4 bases clipped from V and 5 bases from J, the junction kept 1 base outside the gene matches. This CDR3 spans 12 amino acids. Written as DNA, the CDR3 is TGCGCCAGCAGCCCACAGGGGGACGAGCAGTACTTC. Its translation is CASSPQGDEQYF.

The chain carries TRBV30 and TRBJ2-5; TRBD2 agrees at 7 bases. Unmatched junction bases numbered 10, after V lost 2 bases and J lost 7 bases. The CDR3 has 14 residues. Germline lookup yields CDR1 GTSNPN and CDR2 SVGIG (reference sequence). The CDR3 DNA sequence: TGTGCCTGGAGTCCCCCCCCCGGCGGGGGGACCCAGTACTTC. Its protein is CAWSPPPGGGTQYF.

This chain connects TRBV3-1 (or the pseudogene TRBV3-2) to TRBJ2-7; 13 bases line up with TRBD2. Losses at the gene ends were 4 bases for V and 1 base for J; bases not matched to a gene: 7. The length of the CDR3 is 17 residues. The germline gives CDR1 LGHDT, CDR2 YNNKEL (reference sequence). The CDR3 DNA is TGTGCCAGCAGCCGAAGACTAGCGGGGGGTGAATCCTACGAGCAGTACTTC. It yields the protein CASSRRLAGGESYEQYF.

The V and J genes are TRBV10-3 and TRBJ2-5, with 7 bases fitting TRBD1. V lost 11 bases, J lost 5 bases, and 8 bases stayed unmatched. CDR3 length: 12 amino acids. CDR1 and CDR2 (germline): ENHRY, SYGVKD. The CDR3 DNA reads TGTGCCGCCGGGACAGCGCGGGAGACCCAGTACTTC. Translated, it gives CAAGTARETQYF.

This sequence joins TRBV21-1 and TRBJ2-3; the table's D call TRBD2 went unverified against the DNA. TRBV21-1 is classified as a pseudogene. The CDR3 totals 17 residues. The CDR3 sequence is CASSNGSGAGVTDTQYF. In nucleotides, the CDR3 is TGTGCCAGCAGCAACGGTAGCGGCGCGGGGGTCACAGATACGCAGTATTTT.

The chain links TRBV19 to TRBJ2-2, with D maybe TRBD1 (5 bases). Germline-derived CDR1 and CDR2 are LNHDA and SQIVND (reference sequence). CDR3 length equals 16 residues. The V and J ends lost 4 bases and 1 base respectively, with 13 bases between them. CDR3 sequence: CASSRPGIRNTGELFF. The CDR3 DNA is TGTGCCAGTAGTAGACCAGGGATTAGGAACACCGGGGAGCTGTTTTTT. Full variable domain (rest looked up from reference TRBV19 and TRBJ2-2): DGGITQSPKYLFRKEGQNVTLSCEQNLNHDAMYWYRQDPGQGLRLIYYSQIVNDFQKGDIAEGYSVSREKKESFPLTVTSAQKNPTAFYLCASSRPGIRNTGELFFGEGSRLTVL.

The chain employs TRBV5-4 and TRBJ1-3, with no clear D. Germline CDR1 SGHNT, CDR2 YYREEE (reference sequence). CDR3 length: 15 amino acids. Trimming took off 2 bases at V and 0 bases at J, with 9 bases between the two ends. Here the CDR3 reads CASSFRASSGNTIYF. The CDR3 coding sequence is TGTGCCAGCAGCTTCCGCGCAAGCTCTGGAAACACCATATATTTT.

The V and J genes are TRBV5-1 and TRBJ2-3; TRBD2 matches 10 bases. The germline V gene encodes CDR1 SGHRS and CDR2 YFSETQ. The CDR3 is 15 residues long. After removal of 2 bases from V and 6 bases from J, the junction contained 6 bases not matched to a gene. The DNA for the CDR3 is TGCGCCAGCAGCTTACCGGGACTAGCGTCTGATACGCAGTATTTT. Translation gives CASSLPGLASDTQYF.

This chain uses TRBV13 with TRBJ2-1; 7 bases are shared with TRBD1. Unmatched junction bases numbered 7, after V lost 3 bases and J lost 8 bases. Germline V CDR1 and CDR2: PRHDT, FYEKMQ (reference sequence). The CDR3 covers 14 residues. This chain's CDR3 is CASSLNRGTDEQFF. CDR3 bases: TGTGCCAGCAGCTTGAACAGGGGTACGGATGAGCAGTTCTTC. The full variable domain, rest sourced from reference TRBV13 and TRBJ2-1, is AAGVIQSPRHLIKEKRETATLKCYPIPRHDTVYWYQQGPGQDPQFLISFYEKMQSDKGSIPDRFSAQQFSDYHSELNMSSLELGDSALYFCASSLNRGTDEQFFGPGTRLTVL.

This chain links TRBV6-4 with TRBJ2-1; 8 nucleotides match TRBD2. In germline, CDR1 is MRHNA, CDR2 SNTAGT. V shed 8 bases, J shed 2 bases, and the junction held 11 bases outside the gene matches. This CDR3 contains 16 residues. This chain's CDR3 is CASYLCPGLAYNEQFF. DNA for the CDR3: TGTGCCAGCTACCTCTGTCCGGGACTAGCCTACAATGAGCAGTTCTTC.

This clone was observed a handful of times. The V gene is TRBV10-3, the J gene TRBJ1-3; D may be TRBD1 (5 bases). Germline CDR1 ENHRY, CDR2 SYGVKD. The CDR3 is 17 amino acids. Trimming shortened V by 0 bases and J by 2 bases, and 14 bases separated the two germline ends. The CDR3 nucleotides read TGTGCCATCAGTGAGTCTACGGGAGGGGATACTGGAAACACCATATATTTT. Translation: CAISESTGGDTGNTIYF.

The J gene is TRBJ1-1, the V gene TRBV29-1, with 7 bases identical to TRBD1. The CDR3 spans 13 residues. The junction had 9 bases not matched to a gene; V was cut back by 7 bases and J by 4 bases. Germline V gene data show CDR1 as SQVTM and CDR2 as ANQGSEA. CDR3 in DNA: TGCAGCGCTCGTGGCACAGGGGTCACTGAAGCTTTCTTT. Protein: CSARGTGVTEAFF.

To note about this clone: At the DNA level, this CDR3 is encoded by other sequences in the same sample as well. The chain couples TRBV5-1 to TRBJ1-1; the D gene is possibly TRBD1 (5 bases). Germline loops: CDR1 SGHRS, CDR2 YFSETQ. Trimming took 4 bases from V and 3 from J, leaving 10 bases between them. This CDR3 has 13 residues. The CDR3 protein is CASSLGRDTEAFF. DNA of the CDR3: TGCGCCAGCAGCCTGGGACGGGACACTGAAGCTTTCTTT.

V usage is TRBV29-1 and J usage is TRBJ1-1; D not resolved. The CDR3 contains 16 residues. Germline CDR1 is SQVTM and CDR2 is ANQGSEA. Between the trimmed V and J ends, which lost 4 bases and 1 base, there was a span of 19 bases. CDR3 nucleotide sequence: TGCAGCGTTGTGTATCAGGATACTCCTCGGAACACTGAAGCTTTCTTT. It yields the protein CSVVYQDTPRNTEAFF.

The count of this clone is one. V is TRBV4-1 and J is TRBJ1-6, with TRBD1 matching over 7 bases. This CDR3 is built from 14 residues. The germline V gene encodes CDR1 MGHRA and CDR2 YSYEKL. Losses at the gene ends were 4 bases for V and 9 bases for J; bases not matched to a gene: 6. The CDR3 DNA reads TGCGCCAGCAGCCCGACAGGGTACAGTTCACCCCTCCACTTT. Translating it yields CASSPTGYSSPLHF.

The chain joins TRBV3-1 (or the pseudogene TRBV3-2) to TRBJ2-3; perhaps TRBD2 as D (6 bases). This CDR3 region has 15 residues. Trimming took off 2 bases at V and 0 bases at J, with 9 bases between the two ends. Germline V gene lookup returns CDR1 LGHDT and CDR2 YNNKEL (reference sequence). CDR3 amino acids: CASSQLRGSTDTQYF. CDR3 in DNA: TGTGCCAGCAGCCAACTGCGGGGAAGCACAGATACGCAGTATTTT.

V is TRBV5-5 and J is TRBJ1-5; possible D gene TRBD1, 6 bases. Germline V gene sequence: CDR1 SGHKS, CDR2 YYEKEE (reference sequence). This CDR3 spans 14 amino acids. Trimming cost V 3 bases and J 3 bases, with 10 bases left between them. The CDR3 DNA reads TGTGCCAGCAGCTCCACAGGGATCAATCAGCCCCAGCATTTT. It translates to CASSSTGINQPQHF.

The chain has TRBV5-1 and TRBJ1-2; 8 positions match TRBD1. Germline-derived CDR1 and CDR2 are SGHRS and YFSETQ. The CDR3 length is 14 residues. Trimming at V came to 4 bases and at J to 8 bases, leaving 10 bases not matched to a gene. The CDR3 loop reads CASSPLGQGGGYTF. The CDR3 DNA reads as TGCGCCAGCAGCCCCCTAGGACAGGGAGGAGGCTACACCTTC.

The chain joins TRBV9 to TRBJ2-7; D uncertain. With 4 bases removed from V and 2 bases from J, the gap between germline ends came to 13 bases. CDR3 length: 14 amino acids. From germline, CDR1 is SGDLS and CDR2 YYNGEE. The CDR3 DNA follows: TGTGCCAGCAGCCCCTCCATTAGTCCCTACGAGCAGTACTTC. It encodes CASSPSISPYEQYF. The full variable domain, its missing parts supplied by reference TRBV9 and TRBJ2-7, is DSGVTQTPKHLITATGQRVTLRCSPRSGDLSVYWYQQSLDQGLQFLIQYYNGEERAKGNILERFSAQQFPDLHSELNLSSLELGDSALYFCASSPSISPYEQYFGPGTRLTVT.

This chain joins TRBV6-2 or TRBV6-3 and TRBJ1-6, with no clear D. Germline CDR1 is MNHEY and CDR2 is SVGEGT. This CDR3 region has 17 residues. V lost 6 bases and J lost 4, with 19 bases in between. The CDR3 is CASSLSPLGRYNSPLHF. The CDR3 DNA is TGTGCCAGCAGCCTATCCCCCCTCGGGAGATATAATTCACCCCTCCACTTT.

The chain couples TRBV7-6 to TRBJ1-6, with TRBD1 matching over 7 bases. V dropped 4 bases and J dropped 8; count of bases not matched to a gene: 8. This CDR3 comprises 15 residues. Germline V gene sequence: CDR1 SGHVS, CDR2 FNYEAQ. The CDR3 bases are TGTGCCAGCAGCTGGGGGACAGCCGGTGATTCACCCCTCCACTTT. The encoded protein is CASSWGTAGDSPLHF.

This rearrangement joins TRBV6-5 to TRBJ2-1, with 9 bases that match TRBD1. Germline V gene lookup returns CDR1 MNHEY and CDR2 SVGAGI. This CDR3 contains 13 residues. Trimming at V came to 8 bases and at J to 1 base, leaving 0 bases not matched to a gene. CDR3 nucleotides: TGTGCCAGCGGACAGGGGTCCTACAATGAGCAGTTCTTC. Translation gives CASGQGSYNEQFF.

This sequence joins TRBV9 and TRBJ2-2; unclear D gene. The V gene lost 2 bases and the J gene lost 3 bases, with 14 bases spanning the gap. Germline assignment: CDR1 SGDLS and CDR2 YYNGEE. This CDR3 is built from 16 residues. The CDR3 sequence is CASSVGPSSYTGELFF. The CDR3, as DNA: TGTGCCAGCAGCGTTGGGCCGTCAAGCTACACCGGGGAGCTGTTTTTT.